One and the same sample provided the 16 T cell receptor beta chains below, sequenced in a study of blood T cell repertoires in COVID-19. This table comes from immunoSEQ multiplex PCR, and its TCRdb copy is limited to in-frame clones, with some not included. The data contain some 88,000 clones, around 93% of them singletons. The material sequenced was peripheral blood. These receptors were taken from a human donor with active COVID-19. The donor label of this sample is uncertain.

V usage is TRBV5-5 and J usage is TRBJ1-6, with TRBD1 matching over 7 bases. This CDR3 is 15 amino acids long. CDR1 and CDR2 from the germline V gene are SGHKS and YYEKEE (reference sequence). V dropped 4 bases and J dropped 8; count of bases not matched to a gene: 9. In DNA form, the CDR3 reads TGTGCCAGCAGCCCGGGCGACAGGGAAGATTCACCCCTCCACTTT. Protein sequence: CASSPGDREDSPLHF.

Here the CDR3 reads CASSPPDRGRNTIYF. CDR3 sequence (DNA): TGTGCCAGCTCACCACCGGACAGGGGGCGAAACACCATATATTTT. The chain employs TRBV18 and TRBJ1-3; 11 nucleotides match TRBD1. This CDR3 is 15 amino acids long. After removal of 0 bases from V and 5 bases from J, the junction contained 0 bases not matched to a gene. Germline V gene lookup returns CDR1 KGHSH and CDR2 LQKENI.

This chain uses TRBV6-2 or TRBV6-3 with TRBJ1-5; D is perhaps TRBD1 (6 bases). This CDR3 is 16 amino acids long. With 0 bases removed from V and 7 bases from J, the gap between germline ends came to 16 bases. Germline V gene data show CDR1 as MNHEY and CDR2 as SVGEGT. CDR3 loop: CASSYSGTSIMQPQHF. CDR3 DNA sequence: TGTGCCAGCAGTTACTCTGGGACATCTATTATGCAGCCCCAGCATTTT.

V usage is TRBV27 and J usage is TRBJ2-3; D may be TRBD2 (5 bases). The V gene lost 7 bases and the J gene lost 6 bases, with 14 bases spanning the gap. The germline V gene has CDR1 MNHEY and CDR2 SMNVEV (reference sequence). This CDR3 spans 13 amino acids. Written as DNA, the CDR3 is TGTGCCAGCACCTCTCTTTCGGGGGATACGCAGTATTTT. Translation: CASTSLSGDTQYF.

The V and J genes are TRBV27 and TRBJ2-3; D not resolved. The CDR3 runs to 11 residues. V was trimmed by 8 bases and J by 2 bases, leaving 5 bases between them. The germline V gene has CDR1 MNHEY and CDR2 SMNVEV (reference sequence). CDR3: CASSSTDTQYF. The CDR3 DNA sequence: TGTGCCAGCTCCTCCACAGATACGCAGTATTTT.

The J gene is TRBJ2-3, the V gene TRBV6-5; TRBD2 aligns across 10 bases. V lost 6 bases and J lost 7; bases outside the gene matches: 7. The CDR3 sequence is 14 residues long. Germline lookup yields CDR1 MNHEY and CDR2 SVGAGI. DNA of the CDR3: TGTGCCAGCAGCAGCGGGGGGGCAGGAAATACGCAGTATTTT. The encoded protein is CASSSGGAGNTQYF.

This chain links TRBV27 with TRBJ1-1; TRBD1 agrees at 10 bases. Germline V lookup: CDR1 MNHEY, CDR2 SMNVEV (reference sequence). This CDR3 comprises 16 residues. Losses at the gene ends were 3 bases for V and 0 bases for J; bases not matched to a gene: 4. The CDR3 nucleotides read TGTGCCAGCAGTTTCGACAGGGGGCGAATGAACACTGAAGCTTTCTTT. Translated: CASSFDRGRMNTEAFF.

The V and J genes are TRBV9 and TRBJ2-7, with unresolved D. The CDR3 contains 13 residues. The V and J ends lost 0 bases and 7 bases respectively, with 11 bases between them. The germline V gene has CDR1 SGDLS and CDR2 YYNGEE. The CDR3 DNA is TGTGCCAGCAGCGTAGGACGGAGCCGAGAGCAGTACTTC. This translates into CASSVGRSREQYF.

The genes are TRBV2 and TRBJ1-5, with 7 bases identical to TRBD1. The ends lost 5 bases at V and 0 bases at J; junction bases unmatched: 10. The V gene's germline CDR1 is SNHLY and CDR2 FYNNEI. This CDR3 spans 17 amino acids. The DNA of the CDR3 is TGTGCCAGCAGTCCCGGGGTGACAGGGTATAGCAATCAGCCCCAGCATTTT. It encodes CASSPGVTGYSNQPQHF.

Here the CDR3 reads CASSLDPGGSRQETQYF. CDR3 DNA sequence: TGCGCCAGCAGCTTGGATCCAGGAGGTAGCAGACAAGAGACCCAGTACTTC. The chain combines TRBV5-1 with TRBJ2-5; maybe TRBD2 (5 bases). This CDR3 is built from 17 residues. Germline V lookup: CDR1 SGHRS, CDR2 YFSETQ. V shed 0 bases and J shed 2 bases, with 17 bases lying between them.

This clone has just one count. This chain joins TRBV5-4 and TRBJ2-7; 7 bases line up with TRBD1. CDR1 and CDR2 (germline): SGHNT, YYREEE (reference sequence). The CDR3 is 16 residues long. V dropped 3 bases and J dropped 4; count of bases not matched to a gene: 13. The CDR3 is CASSSASTGNLYEQYF. The CDR3 DNA follows: TGTGCCAGCAGCTCCGCCTCGACAGGGAACTTGTACGAGCAGTACTTC.

This chain joins TRBV12-3 or TRBV12-4 and TRBJ1-2; possible D gene TRBD1, 6 bases. The V end lost 3 bases, the J end lost 6 bases, and 11 bases lay between the germline ends. The length of the CDR3 is 13 residues. The DNA for the CDR3 is TGTGCCAGCAGTTTTAGCGCAGGGGATGGCTACACCTTC. Its protein is CASSFSAGDGYTF.

The chain recombines TRBV3-1 (or the pseudogene TRBV3-2) with TRBJ2-1; tentatively, D is TRBD1 (5 bases). This CDR3 spans 14 amino acids. V lost 0 bases, J lost 5 bases, and 8 bases lay in between. Germline CDR1 reads LGHDT; CDR2 reads YNNKEL (reference sequence). CDR3 in DNA: TGTGCCAGCAGCCAAGATACCAGGGACAATGAGCAGTTCTTC. Translation gives CASSQDTRDNEQFF.

The chain links TRBV4-1 to TRBJ2-3; TRBD1 agrees at 9 bases. CDR1 and CDR2 from the germline V gene are MGHRA and YSYEKL. J gave up 3 bases and V 2 bases, and 9 bases lay outside the gene matches. The CDR3 is 17 amino acids. CDR3 sequence reads: CASSQSMGQGGTDTQYF. For the CDR3, the DNA is TGCGCCAGCAGCCAAAGTATGGGACAGGGAGGAACAGATACGCAGTATTTT.

The J gene is TRBJ2-3, the V gene TRBV10-3; D is perhaps TRBD1 (5 bases). CDR3 length equals 14 residues. In germline, CDR1 is ENHRY, CDR2 SYGVKD. The V gene lost 6 bases and the J gene lost 4 bases, with 14 bases spanning the gap. CDR3 residues: CAISLPGFADTQYF. Here the CDR3 DNA reads TGTGCCATCAGCCTTCCAGGGTTCGCAGATACGCAGTATTTT.

This clone has a single count. This chain connects TRBV28 to TRBJ2-7; D unclear. CDR1 is MDHEN and CDR2 is SYDVKM in the germline V gene. The CDR3 extends over 13 amino acids. V lost 6 bases and J 0 bases, leaving 9 bases between the germline ends. This CDR3 reads CASRVQSSYEQYF. The CDR3 nucleotides are TGTGCCAGCAGAGTACAGAGCTCCTACGAGCAGTACTTC. Filled out from reference TRBV28 and TRBJ2-7, the complete variable domain reads DVKVTQSSRYLVKRTGEKVFLECVQDMDHENMFWYRQDPGLGLRLIYFSYDVKMKEKGDIPEGYSVSREKKERFSLILESASTNQTSMYLCASRVQSSYEQYFGPGTRLTVT.